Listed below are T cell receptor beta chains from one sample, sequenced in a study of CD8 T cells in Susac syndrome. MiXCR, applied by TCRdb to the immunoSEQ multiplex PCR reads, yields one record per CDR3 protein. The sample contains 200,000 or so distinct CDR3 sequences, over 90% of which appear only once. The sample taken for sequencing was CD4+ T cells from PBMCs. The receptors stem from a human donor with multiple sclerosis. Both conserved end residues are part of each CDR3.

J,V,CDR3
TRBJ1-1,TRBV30,CAWSVQGLEAFF
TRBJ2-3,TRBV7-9,CASSFRESSTDTQYF
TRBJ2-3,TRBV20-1,CSALPRPDTQYF
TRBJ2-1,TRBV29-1,CRDRLSQSSYNEQFF
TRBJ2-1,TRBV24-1,CATSDHLGQEQFF
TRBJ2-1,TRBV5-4,CASSLGGRRSYNEQFF
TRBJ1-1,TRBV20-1,CSARRGLETEAFF
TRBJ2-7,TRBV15,CATSRPGTSGSYEQYF
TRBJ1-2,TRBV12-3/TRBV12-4,CASSPDSRYGYTF
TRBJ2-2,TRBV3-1,CASSRDYHTGELFF
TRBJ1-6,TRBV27,CASSSSGTIYALHF
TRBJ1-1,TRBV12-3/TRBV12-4,CASSPLGGQIGNTEAFF
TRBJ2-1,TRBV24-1,CATSDFIAGGTYNEQFF
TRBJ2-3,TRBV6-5,CASSYVWRADTQYF
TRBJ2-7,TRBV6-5,CATTHHRGLGYEQYF
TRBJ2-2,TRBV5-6,CASSQGPGTGELFF
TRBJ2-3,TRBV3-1,CASSQVGSNLGTQYF
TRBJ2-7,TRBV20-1,CSARDPSGGPYEQYF
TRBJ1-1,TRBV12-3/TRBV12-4,CASKENTEAFF
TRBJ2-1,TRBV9,CASSETSGEYNEQFF
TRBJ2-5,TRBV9,CASSVGQDPVGTQYF
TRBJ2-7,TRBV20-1,CSASLLEQYF
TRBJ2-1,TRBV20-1,CSAAIPGSSYNEQFF
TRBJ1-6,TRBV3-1,CASSRKGRTYNSPLHF
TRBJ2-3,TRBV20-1,CSALGTSGSDTQYF
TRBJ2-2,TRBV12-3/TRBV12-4,CASNLGLAGAGELFF
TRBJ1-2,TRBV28,CASSPGRENYGYTF
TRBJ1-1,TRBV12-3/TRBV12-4,CASTRRLFTEAFF
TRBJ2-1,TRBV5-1,CASSLADLLYNEQFF
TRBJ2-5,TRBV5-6,CASGVQETQYF
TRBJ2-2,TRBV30,CAWGYKAGGGFGELFF
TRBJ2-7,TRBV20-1,CSARRGSVDEQYF
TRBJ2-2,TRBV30,CAWSIMGLADSNTGELFF
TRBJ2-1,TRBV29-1,CSVGTTSGATMEFF
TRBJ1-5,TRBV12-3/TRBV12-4,CATKDASSNQPQHF
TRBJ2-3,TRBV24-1,CATSATHRAGGTDTQYF
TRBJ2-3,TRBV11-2,CASSLQGDTQYF
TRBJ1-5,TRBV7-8,CASSPGQGRIQPQHF
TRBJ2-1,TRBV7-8,CASSPRGASYNEQFF
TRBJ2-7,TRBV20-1,CSARSQREQYF
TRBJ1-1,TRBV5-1,CASSLQGGMNTEAFF
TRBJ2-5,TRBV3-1,CAAGDRAQETQYF
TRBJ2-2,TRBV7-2,CASSPSVSNTGELFF
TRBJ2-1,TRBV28,CASKAGPSGEQFF
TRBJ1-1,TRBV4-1,CASSQVRDSTEAFF
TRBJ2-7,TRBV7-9,CASSLAPLYLSSYEQYF
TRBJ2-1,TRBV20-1,CSARKDINNEQFF